Listed below are T cell receptor beta chains from one sample, sequenced in a study of T cell responses to AZD1222 COVID-19 vaccine. The method was immunoSEQ multiplex PCR; TCRdb's version includes in-frame clones alone and lacks a portion of them. Of roughly 110,000 clones listed, 85% to 90% are singletons. The source material was peripheral blood, sampled on day 0 of AZD1222 vaccination. The receptors were sampled from an adult in good health. Both conserved end residues are part of each CDR3. D genes are given only for firm matches. A clone size is listed for some rows: how often the clone was seen (once, few, many), or a class if it is expanded.

-,TRBV10-1,TRBJ1-5,few,12,TGCGCCAGCAGTGAGAACAATCAGCCCCAGCATTTT,CASSENNQPQHF
TRBD1,TRBV18,TRBJ2-7,-,13,TGTGCCAGCGCCCAGACAGGGAACCACGAGCAGTACTTC,CASAQTGNHEQYF
-,TRBV5-1,TRBJ2-2,-,15,TGCGCCACCGAAATGGCAGGGGCGAACACCGGGGAGCTGTTTTTT,CATEMAGANTGELFF
-,TRBV7-2,TRBJ2-3,once,15,TGTGCCAGCAGCAAATGGACAGATAGCACAGATACGCAGTATTTT,CASSKWTDSTDTQYF
-,TRBV28,TRBJ2-7,-,11,TGTGTTTCCCGGCAGGGTGACGAGCAGTACTTC,CVSRQGDEQYF
-,TRBV25-1,TRBJ2-1,-,15,TGTGCCAGCACCCCGGGACGGACCGTTTCCAATGAGCAGTTCTTC,CASTPGRTVSNEQFF
TRBD1,TRBV6-5,TRBJ1-4,-,15,TGTGCCAGCAGGGGAGGCAGGGGGAATTGGGAAAAACTGTTTTTT,CASRGGRGNWEKLFF
TRBD1,TRBV5-1,TRBJ1-2,-,12,TGCGCCAGCAGAGACAGGGGTTTTGGCTACACCTTC,CASRDRGFGYTF
-,TRBV7-6,TRBJ2-5,-,15,TGTGCCAGCAGCTTTCGGCATTCTCAAGGGGAGACCCAGTACTTC,CASSFRHSQGETQYF
TRBD1,TRBV10-3,TRBJ2-7,-,12,TGTGCCATCAGTGACCCAGGGGGCGAGCAGTACTTC,CAISDPGGEQYF
-,TRBV14,TRBJ1-1,-,14,TGTGCCAGCAGCCCCCCTTACAGGGCCACTGAAGCTTTCTTT,CASSPPYRATEAFF
TRBD2,TRBV6-5,TRBJ2-7,-,14,TGTGCCATCCTAGCGGGAGGACCCTCCTACGAGCAGTACTTC,CAILAGGPSYEQYF
-,TRBV27,TRBJ2-1,-,17,TGTGCCAGCAGTTTAATAGGGGCTACCTACTCCTACAATGAGCAGTTCTTC,CASSLIGATYSYNEQFF
-,TRBV4-3,TRBJ1-1,-,14,TGCGCCAGCAGCCGGCTGACAGTCGGAACTGAAGCTTTCTTT,CASSRLTVGTEAFF
-,TRBV10-3,TRBJ2-1,-,12,TGTGCCATCAGCCTCCGGGGCAATGAGCAGTTCTTC,CAISLRGNEQFF
-,TRBV9,TRBJ2-7,-,12,TGTGCCAGCAGCGGGCCGGGCTACGAGCAGTACTTC,CASSGPGYEQYF
TRBD1,TRBV5-5,TRBJ1-5,-,16,TGTGCCAGCAGCGCCGGGACAGGGGCTTGGAATCAGCCCCAGCATTTT,CASSAGTGAWNQPQHF
-,TRBV7-9,TRBJ1-2,-,13,TGTGCCAGCAGCCCTGACGCAACGGGGGGCTACACCTTC,CASSPDATGGYTF
-,TRBV30,TRBJ2-1,-,14,TGTGCCTACAAGTGGGGATCGGAAGACAATGAGCAGTTCTTC,CAYKWGSEDNEQFF
-,TRBV5-1,TRBJ2-3,once,14,TGCGCCAGCAGCTTCGGGCAGGACACAGATACGCAGTATTTT,CASSFGQDTDTQYF
-,TRBV5-1,TRBJ2-3,-,15,TGCGCCAGCAGCTTGGGGGCGGGGAACACAGATACGCAGTATTTT,CASSLGAGNTDTQYF
TRBD1,TRBV7-6,TRBJ1-3,once,17,TGTGCCAGCAGCGGAGGGACAGCGGACCTCTCTGGAAACACCATATATTTT,CASSGGTADLSGNTIYF
-,TRBV9,TRBJ1-4,-,15,TGTGCCAGCAGCGTCCGGCAGGGCGGGGGTGAAAAACTGTTTTTT,CASSVRQGGGEKLFF
TRBD1,TRBV5-1,TRBJ1-4,-,14,TGCGCCAGCAGCTCCGGGACAGGAGAAGAAAAACTGTTTTTT,CASSSGTGEEKLFF
-,TRBV28,TRBJ2-7,-,12,TGTGCCAGCAGTAGGGGGGGGTACGAGCAGTACTTC,CASSRGGYEQYF
TRBD2,TRBV12-5,TRBJ2-2,-,15,TGTGCTAGTGGTCGTAGCGGGAGGGGCACCGGGGAGCTGTTTTTT,CASGRSGRGTGELFF
-,TRBV7-2,TRBJ1-1,-,16,TGTGCCAGCAGCTCAATTAGGGTGACAGGGAACACTGAAGCTTTCTTT,CASSSIRVTGNTEAFF
TRBD2,TRBV3-1/TRBV3-2,TRBJ2-3,few,16,TGTGCCAGCAGCCAAGATACTAGCGGGAGGAGAGATACGCAGTATTTT,CASSQDTSGRRDTQYF
-,TRBV6-5,TRBJ2-6,-,15,TGTGCCAGCAGTTACGAGGGCTCTGGGGCCAACGTCCTGACTTTC,CASSYEGSGANVLTF
TRBD2,TRBV7-9,TRBJ2-7,-,17,TGTGCCAGCAGCTCCGCCGTGGGTAGCGGGAACTCCTACGAGCAGTACTTC,CASSSAVGSGNSYEQYF
TRBD1,TRBV5-1,TRBJ1-1,-,11,TGCGCCAGCAGCTTGGGACAGGGAGCTTTCTTT,CASSLGQGAFF
-,TRBV9,TRBJ2-3,-,15,TGTGCCAGCAGCGTAGCGGGCGGGTTCACAGATACGCAGTATTTT,CASSVAGGFTDTQYF
-,TRBV27,TRBJ2-2,-,13,TGTGCCTCTACAGGGCCCCCCGAAGGGGAGCTGTTTTTT,CASTGPPEGELFF
-,TRBV3-1/TRBV3-2,TRBJ2-2,-,16,TGTGCCAGCAGCCTCAGGAGAGGCGGGAACACCGGGGAGCTGTTTTTT,CASSLRRGGNTGELFF
-,TRBV19,TRBJ2-1,-,11,TGTGCCAGTAGTATTCGATGGGAGCAGTTCTTC,CASSIRWEQFF
-,TRBV18,TRBJ2-1,few,17,TGTGCCAGCTCACCAAGCGTTGGTCAGAGCTCCTACAATGAGCAGTTCTTC,CASSPSVGQSSYNEQFF
-,TRBV6-5,TRBJ1-1,-,15,TGTGCCAGCATAAGGGTCAGGCAAAATCCAGGAACAGCTTTCTTT,CASIRVRQNPGTAFF